These 27 T cell receptor beta chains originate from one sample sequenced in a study of radiation and T cells in renal cell carcinoma. Treatment described: 15 Gy SBRT to primary tumor, nephrectomy 4 weeks later. This table comes from immunoSEQ multiplex PCR, and its TCRdb copy is limited to in-frame clones, with some not included. The data contain 20,000 or so clones, 40% to 55% of them singletons. The material sequenced was tumor tissue, taken from a patient whose treatment included radiotherapy and nephrectomy. Every receptor here comes from a woman aged 50 to 60 with renal cell carcinoma.

This chain joins TRBV30 and TRBJ2-2, with TRBD1 identical over 10 bases. V shed 2 bases and J 5 bases; nucleotides not matched to a gene: 2. The CDR3 extends over 14 amino acids. Germline CDR1 GTSNPN, CDR2 SVGIG (reference sequence). As DNA, the CDR3 is TGTGCCTGGAGTCGACAGGGGGCGACCGGGGAGCTGTTTTTT. Protein product: CAWSRQGATGELFF.

Notes on this clone: The junction differs from germline at one of its ends, possibly a read error. CDR3 protein: CASSIDFSTDTQYF. Here the CDR3 DNA reads TGTGCTAGCAGCATCGACTTCTCCACAGATACGCAGTATTTT. The rearrangement links TRBV7-7 to TRBJ2-3, with D hard to call. The CDR3 runs 14 residues. Germline V gene sequence: CDR1 SSHAT, CDR2 FNYEAQ (reference sequence).

V and J are TRBV7-8 and TRBJ1-1; D uncertain. The CDR3 has 11 amino acids. Trimming removed 0 bases from V and 6 bases from J, with 2 bases in between. Germline values: CDR1 SGHVS, CDR2 FQNEAQ. CDR3 residues: CASSLAPEAFF. The CDR3 DNA reads as TGTGCCAGCAGCTTAGCCCCTGAAGCTTTCTTT. Full variable domain (rest looked up from reference TRBV7-8 and TRBJ1-1): GAGVSQSPRYKVAKRGQDVALRCDPISGHVSLFWYQQALGQGPEFLTYFQNEAQLDKSGLPSDRFFAERPEGSVSTLKIQRTQQEDSAVYLCASSLAPEAFFGQGTRLTVV.

This chain links TRBV4-3 with TRBJ1-5; D is perhaps TRBD1 (5 bases). This CDR3 comprises 17 residues. V lost 4 bases to trimming and J lost 2 bases, with 18 bases between them. Germline CDR1 is LGHNA and CDR2 is YSLEER. CDR3 bases: TGCGCCAGCAGCCGAGAATTACGGGGGATGGGCAATCAGCCCCAGCATTTT. It encodes CASSRELRGMGNQPQHF.

This clone was observed a few times. The chain carries TRBV5-6 and TRBJ1-1; 7 bases are shared with TRBD1. Trimming at V came to 5 bases and at J to 1 base, leaving 8 bases not matched to a gene. Per germline, CDR1 SGHDT and CDR2 YYEEEE. This CDR3 contains 15 residues. The CDR3 loop is CASRPRQGRNTEAFF. Written as DNA, the CDR3 is TGTGCCAGCAGACCCCGACAGGGTAGGAACACTGAAGCTTTCTTT.

The V call is TRBV9, the J call TRBJ2-1, with TRBD2 matching 9 bases. The CDR3 sequence is 16 residues long. Looked up from germline, CDR1 is SGDLS and CDR2 is YYNGEE. V lost 0 bases and J lost 7; bases outside the gene matches: 8. The CDR3 bases are TGTGCCAGCAGCGTAGGGGTAGCGGGGGCGACGAATGAGCAGTTCTTC. Its protein product is CASSVGVAGATNEQFF.

This chain joins TRBV30 and TRBJ2-1, with 7 positions matching TRBD1. The CDR3 contains 15 residues. Germline-derived CDR1 and CDR2 are GTSNPN and SVGIG (reference sequence). V shed 4 bases and J 4 bases; nucleotides not matched to a gene: 10. The CDR3 bases are TGTGCCTGGAACAGGGGATCTTCTGGTTACAATGAGCAGTTCTTC. Amino acids: CAWNRGSSGYNEQFF.

This clone was detected ten times or more. Here the CDR3 reads CASSQDRFMTGPNEKLFF. Written as DNA, the CDR3 is TGCGCCAGCAGCCAAGATCGTTTTATGACAGGCCCTAATGAAAAACTGTTTTTT. The gene calls are TRBV4-3 and TRBJ1-4; weak D call: TRBD1 (6 bases). V shed 0 bases and J shed 3 bases, with 17 bases lying between them. The CDR3 covers 18 residues. Germline V gene data show CDR1 as LGHNA and CDR2 as YSLEER.

This clone was counted only a few times. The rearrangement joins TRBV29-1 to TRBJ1-5, with 8 positions matching TRBD1. The CDR3 covers 13 residues. The junction had 4 bases not matched to a gene; V was cut back by 2 bases and J by 7 bases. CDR1 and CDR2 from the germline V gene are SQVTM and ANQGSEA. CDR3 nucleotide sequence: TGCAGCGTTGAACAGGGGGCTGGGCAGCCCCAGCATTTT. This sequence encodes CSVEQGAGQPQHF.

This clone has a single count. The chain recombines TRBV9 with TRBJ1-1; the D is unclear. V lost 0 bases, J lost 6 bases, and 9 bases lay in between. From germline, CDR1 is SGDLS and CDR2 YYNGEE. The CDR3 runs 13 residues. CDR3 residues: CASSVASGAEAFF. In nucleotides, the CDR3 is TGTGCCAGCAGCGTAGCCTCCGGGGCTGAAGCTTTCTTT.

A few counts support this clone. This rearrangement joins TRBV5-4 to TRBJ2-7, with D possibly being TRBD2 (5 bases). The length of the CDR3 is 12 residues. CDR1 is SGHNT and CDR2 is YYREEE in the germline V gene (reference sequence). V lost 1 base, J lost 5 bases, and 7 bases lay in between. Written as DNA, the CDR3 is TGTGCCAGCAGCTTGTTCGGGGACGAGCAGTACTTC. It codes for CASSLFGDEQYF.

V and J are TRBV29-1 and TRBJ2-2; 11 bases line up with TRBD1. V was clipped by 7 bases and J by 6 bases; unmatched bases: 7. The CDR3 spans 14 residues. The germline CDR1 and CDR2 sequences are SQVTM and ANQGSEA. CDR3 nucleotides: TGCAGCGCCCGGACAGGGGGCAGGTCCGGGGAGCTGTTTTTT. Protein product: CSARTGGRSGELFF.

The chain couples TRBV10-3 to TRBJ2-1; 10 bases match TRBD1. CDR1 ENHRY and CDR2 SYGVKD come from the germline V gene. J was trimmed by 15 bases and V by 2 bases; bases with no gene match: 4. The CDR3 is made up of 12 amino acids. The CDR3 here is CAISEGGQGRFF. CDR3 sequence (DNA): TGTGCCATCAGTGAGGGGGGACAGGGGAGGTTCTTC.

V and J are TRBV6-5 and TRBJ1-2; 9 positions agree with TRBD1. Trimming at V came to 7 bases and at J to 8 bases, leaving 11 bases not matched to a gene. The germline gives CDR1 MNHEY, CDR2 SVGAGI. The CDR3 is 14 residues long. CDR3 nucleotides: TGTGCCAGCAAACCGTTGGGACAGGGTAACGGCTACACCTTC. It translates to CASKPLGQGNGYTF.

This clone has at least ten counts. The chain has TRBV25-1 and TRBJ2-3; D tentatively reads TRBD1 or TRBD2 (6 bases each). The CDR3 loop spans 15 amino acids. In germline, CDR1 is MGHDK, CDR2 SYGVNS. V shed 4 bases and J shed 2 bases, with 13 bases lying between them. CDR3 in amino acids: CASSVGGPLTDTQYF. The CDR3 DNA reads TGTGCCAGCAGTGTTGGGGGGCCTCTCACAGATACGCAGTATTTT.

J is TRBJ1-2 and V is TRBV6-1; 8 bases are shared with TRBD1. CDR1 and CDR2 (germline): MNHNS, SASEGT. The CDR3 is made up of 14 amino acids. The V segment lost 3 bases and the J segment 6 bases; nucleotides outside the gene matches: 6. CDR3 nucleotide sequence: TGTGCCAGCAGTGACTCAGGGGGCCCGGATGGCTACACCTTC. This translates into CASSDSGGPDGYTF.

The V call is TRBV9, the J call TRBJ1-1, with no clear D. The germline CDR1 and CDR2 sequences are SGDLS and YYNGEE. V was cut by 3 bases and J by 1 base, with 13 bases left in between. The CDR3 has 15 amino acids. The CDR3 sequence: CASSALPEGNTEAFF. CDR3 DNA sequence: TGTGCCAGCAGCGCCCTCCCTGAGGGGAACACTGAAGCTTTCTTT. Together with reference TRBV9 and TRBJ1-1, the CDR3 gives the full variable domain: DSGVTQTPKHLITATGQRVTLRCSPRSGDLSVYWYQQSLDQGLQFLIQYYNGEERAKGNILERFSAQQFPDLHSELNLSSLELGDSALYFCASSALPEGNTEAFFGQGTRLTVV.

V usage is TRBV5-6 and J usage is TRBJ2-7; the D call may be TRBD1 or TRBD2 (5 bases each). Per the germline V gene, CDR1 is SGHDT and CDR2 is YYEEEE. This CDR3 has 12 amino acids. V was trimmed by 3 bases and J by 7 bases, leaving 11 bases between them. The CDR3 spells CASSSGSGEQYF. The DNA for the CDR3 is TGTGCCAGCAGCTCAGGGTCGGGGGAGCAGTACTTC.

Only a few counts were recorded for this clone. The V and J genes are TRBV10-2 and TRBJ1-5; 8 bases line up with TRBD1. This CDR3 has 13 residues. CDR1 WSHSY and CDR2 SAAADI come from the germline V gene. Trimming took 6 bases from V and 8 from J; bases not matched to a gene: 6. This chain's CDR3 is CASSQGAREPQHF. The CDR3, as DNA: TGCGCCAGCAGCCAGGGGGCTAGGGAGCCCCAGCATTTT.

The rearrangement uses TRBV9 and TRBJ1-2, with 11 positions matching TRBD1. Germline CDR1 reads SGDLS; CDR2 reads YYNGEE. With V trimmed by 4 bases and J by 6 bases, 11 bases remained unmatched. This CDR3 is 16 amino acids long. This CDR3 reads CASSPDRGDRGDGYTF. The CDR3 bases are TGTGCCAGCAGCCCCGACCGAGGGGACAGGGGGGATGGCTACACCTTC.

V usage is TRBV4-3 and J usage is TRBJ2-3, with TRBD2 matching over 15 bases. Germline V lookup: CDR1 LGHNA, CDR2 YSLEER. The CDR3 is 21 residues long. After removal of 0 bases from V and 5 bases from J, the junction contained 15 bases not matched to a gene. The CDR3 reads CASSQDLPSGTSGGIGDTQYF. The CDR3 nucleotides read TGCGCCAGCAGCCAAGATCTTCCGAGTGGGACTAGCGGGGGGATCGGAGATACGCAGTATTTT.

The CDR3 sequence is CASSRGTTNEQYF. CDR3 in DNA: TGTGCCAGCAGCCGTGGGACAACGAATGAGCAGTACTTC. The rearrangement joins TRBV7-2 to TRBJ2-7; D is possibly TRBD1 (6 bases). The CDR3 is made up of 13 amino acids. CDR1 is SGHTA and CDR2 is FQGNSA in the germline V gene. V shed 5 bases and J shed 7 bases, with 15 bases lying between them.

In its sample, this clone was seen a few times. The chain uses TRBV7-9 and TRBJ2-2, with D possibly called TRBD1 or TRBD2 (5 bases each). CDR3 size: 14 residues. V was cut by 5 bases and J by 2 bases, with 9 bases left in between. CDR1 and CDR2 (germline): SEHNR, FQNEAQ (reference sequence). The CDR3 loop reads CASSLGTNTGELFF. The CDR3, as DNA: TGTGCCAGCAGCCTCGGGACCAACACCGGGGAGCTGTTTTTT.

The gene calls are TRBV4-3 and TRBJ2-3; 11 nucleotides line up with TRBD2. The CDR3 is made up of 18 amino acids. Germline loops: CDR1 LGHNA, CDR2 YSLEER. The junction had 6 bases not matched to a gene; V was cut back by 0 bases and J by 1 base. CDR3 nucleotides: TGCGCCAGCAGCCAAGATAGGGCGGGACTAGCGGGCACAGATACGCAGTATTTT. It yields the protein CASSQDRAGLAGTDTQYF.

This rearrangement joins TRBV29-1 to TRBJ1-2; maybe TRBD1 (6 bases). V was shortened by 5 bases and J by 2 bases, with 12 bases between the two germline ends. The CDR3 consists of 13 residues. Germline V CDR1 and CDR2: SQVTM, ANQGSEA. CDR3 coding DNA: TGCAGCGTTCAGTCAGGGGAGAACTATGGCTACACCTTC. Residues: CSVQSGENYGYTF.

This chain connects TRBV5-4 to TRBJ1-1; no clear D gene. Germline CDR1 SGHNT, CDR2 YYREEE (reference sequence). Between the trimmed V and J ends, which lost 0 bases and 3 bases, there was a span of 18 bases. This CDR3 is built from 17 residues. Here the CDR3 DNA reads TGTGCCAGCAGCTTGGCCGGGATGGGGTCCCGTCACACTGAAGCTTTCTTT. It specifies CASSLAGMGSRHTEAFF.

V gene TRBV7-9 combines with J gene TRBJ2-7, with 9 bases identical to TRBD1. Germline V lookup: CDR1 SEHNR, CDR2 FQNEAQ (reference sequence). The V gene end was trimmed by 8 bases and the J gene end by 0 bases; junction bases not matched to a gene: 2. CDR3 length equals 13 residues. CDR3 residues: CASRGQGSYEQYF. In DNA, the CDR3 is TGTGCCAGCCGGGGACAGGGCTCCTACGAGCAGTACTTC. Full variable domain (missing parts from reference TRBV7-9 and TRBJ2-7): DTGVSQNPRHKITKRGQNVTFRCDPISEHNRLYWYRQTLGQGPEFLTYFQNEAQLEKSRLLSDRFSAERPKGSFSTLEIQRTEQGDSAMYLCASRGQGSYEQYFGPGTRLTVT.